The T cell receptor beta chain described here comes from a study of T-cell memory formation after mild COVID-19. Findings of the study overall: Whereas later expanders leaned CD4+, clones contracting day 15 to 85 showed a balanced CD4/CD8 makeup. Clones which contracted sat mainly in CM and EM if CD4+, and in EMRA if CD8+. Cross-reactive memory apparently joined, as some responding clones appeared in pre-infection memory.

Trimming cost V 0 bases and J 0 bases, with 1 base left between them. The CDR3 consists of 13 residues. The germline CDR1 and CDR2 sequences are SGDLS and YYNGEE. Amplification by 5'RACE using constant-segment primers produced TCR alpha and TCR beta cDNA libraries that carried sample barcodes and UMIs. TCRdb reprocessed the 5' RACE reads with MiXCR, giving one entry per CDR3 protein. This table has about half a million distinct CDR3 sequences, 15% to 20% appearing once. The table lists this clonotype with a few counts. Its cognate antigen is unknown. The clonotype comes from an adult woman who had mild COVID-19 (a few samples of this study predate the infection). Cell type and time point are not known. The chain employs TRBV9 and TRBJ1-3; D uncertain. Sequencing was carried out using PBMCs or a T cell subset sorted from them (not recorded which). CDR3 in amino acids: CASSVDSGNTIYF. CDR3 in DNA: TGTGCCAGCAGCGTAGACTCTGGAAACACCATATATTTT. Supplemented by reference TRBV9 and TRBJ1-3, the full variable domain reads DSGVTQTPKHLITATGQRVTLRCSPRSGDLSVYWYQQSLDQGLQFLIQYYNGEERAKGNILERFSAQQFPDLHSELNLSSLELGDSALYFCASSVDSGNTIYFGEGSWLTVV.